This T cell receptor beta chain was recovered during a study of blood T cell repertoires in COVID-19. CDR1 and CDR2 from the germline V gene are SEHNR and FQNEAQ (reference sequence). V gave up 5 bases and J gave up 6 bases; unmatched junction bases: 7. CDR3 size: 14 residues. TCRdb's copy holds only in-frame clones and misses some; the assay was immunoSEQ multiplex PCR. This table holds about 68,000 clones, around three quarters found once. The sequence was collected from a human donor in a cohort sampled during active COVID-19. Sequenced sample: peripheral blood. This chain links TRBV7-9 with TRBJ1-1; TRBD1 agrees at 9 bases. Written as DNA, the CDR3 is TGTGCCAGCAGCCCCCAAAGGGACAGGGCTGAAGCTTTCTTT. Translating it yields CASSPQRDRAEAFF.